Listed below are T cell receptor beta chains from one sample, sequenced in a study of pediatric ulcerative colitis. Data came from immunoSEQ multiplex PCR; TCRdb stores just in-frame clones and leaves some out. The sample comprises some 40,000 clones, roughly 71% of which are singletons, and 7.5% to 9% rests with the top ten. Material: gut tissue. The receptors here all came from a boy younger than 18 with severe ulcerative colitis. Each CDR3 is given with its conserved first and last residue. A D gene is named only where the DNA matches it firmly. Size tells how often a clone was seen (once, few, many) or the class of an expanded clone, and some rows leave it out.

V	J	D	size	CDR3	DNA
TRBV10-2	TRBJ1-5	-	-	CASSDLLRESNQPQHF	TGCGCCAGCAGTGATCTTCTAAGGGAGAGCAATCAGCCCCAGCATTTT
TRBV7-9	TRBJ2-1	TRBD2	-	CASSARDYASNEQFF	TGTGCCAGCAGCGCTAGGGACTATGCCTCTAATGAGCAGTTCTTC
TRBV5-1	TRBJ2-7	-	-	CASSLDDHEQYF	TGCGCCAGCAGCTTGGATGATCACGAGCAGTACTTC
TRBV30	TRBJ2-1	-	-	CACRRNEQFF	TGTGCCTGCCGGAGGAATGAGCAGTTCTTC
TRBV6-1	TRBJ1-1	-	-	CASSGYTFMNTEAFF	TGTGCCAGCAGTGGCTACACGTTCATGAACACTGAAGCTTTCTTT
TRBV4-1	TRBJ2-7	TRBD1	-	CASSQDPGTDYEQYF	TGCGCCAGCAGCCAAGATCCCGGGACAGACTACGAGCAGTACTTC
TRBV5-1	TRBJ2-5	TRBD2	-	CASSLESGLGYTKQETQYF	TGCGCCAGCAGCTTGGAATCGGGACTAGGGTACACCAAGCAAGAGACCCAGTACTTC
TRBV7-9	TRBJ1-4	-	-	CASSLTGGLFF	TGTGCCAGCAGCCTCACAGGTGGACTGTTTTTT
TRBV7-2	TRBJ2-7	TRBD2	-	CASSLAGGATYEQYF	TGTGCCAGCAGCTTGGCCGGGGGGGCAACCTACGAGCAGTACTTC
TRBV5-1	TRBJ2-7	-	medium-sized	CASSLRLGFSTEQYF	TGCGCCAGCAGCTTGAGGCTGGGATTTTCTACCGAGCAGTACTTC
TRBV28	TRBJ2-1	-	-	CASRPTAGEQFF	TGTGCCAGCCGGCCTACGGCGGGCGAGCAGTTCTTC
TRBV11-2	TRBJ1-1	TRBD1	-	CASSPWTGDTEAFF	TGTGCCAGCAGCCCGTGGACAGGGGACACTGAAGCTTTCTTT
TRBV19	TRBJ2-7	-	-	CASMGQGSPYEQYF	TGTGCCAGTATGGGGCAGGGAAGCCCCTACGAGCAGTACTTC
TRBV4-1	TRBJ2-7	-	-	CASSQESFSFEQYF	TGCGCCAGCAGCCAAGAATCTTTCAGCTTCGAGCAGTACTTC
TRBV5-1	TRBJ2-1	-	-	CASSPDEAGNEQFF	TGCGCCAGCAGCCCGGACGAGGCTGGCAATGAGCAGTTCTTC
TRBV7-6	TRBJ1-1	-	-	CASSSTQTKNTEAFF	TGTGCCAGCAGCTCTACCCAGACTAAGAACACTGAAGCTTTCTTT
TRBV19	TRBJ2-4	-	-	CASSTDFGRDIQYF	TGTGCCAGTAGTACCGACTTCGGGCGGGACATTCAGTACTTC
TRBV7-2	TRBJ1-2	-	-	CASSLEGRSGYTF	TGTGCCAGCAGCTTGGAGGGGAGGAGTGGCTACACCTTC
TRBV10-1	TRBJ2-2	TRBD1	few	CASRDRRNTGELFF	TGCGCCAGCAGGGACAGGAGGAACACCGGGGAGCTGTTTTTT
TRBV6-6	TRBJ1-2	TRBD1	-	CASSPPRQGQSYTF	TGTGCCAGCAGTCCCCCCCGACAGGGCCAGAGCTACACCTTC
TRBV5-1	TRBJ2-2	-	few	CASSSGRIESGELFF	TGCGCCAGCAGCTCCGGACGGATTGAGTCCGGGGAGCTGTTTTTT
TRBV6-5	TRBJ2-5	TRBD2	-	CASSYVASGGVETQYF	TGTGCCAGCAGTTACGTGGCTAGCGGGGGGGTAGAGACCCAGTACTTC
TRBV4-1	TRBJ2-5	-	-	CASSQELHLDETQYF	TGCGCCAGCAGCCAAGAGCTGCATCTCGATGAGACCCAGTACTTC